This paragraph covers one T cell receptor (beta chain) sequence. Its antigen is still unknown. Each donor was healthy, and each was a bone marrow donor. The source of the sample is a study of cytomegalovirus exposure and HLA in healthy donors. The CDR3 length is 14 residues. Germline CDR1 and CDR2: MRHNA and SNTAGT. Trimming left V 8 bases short and J 4 bases short, with 14 bases between. Findings and limits, study-wide: The study assumed roughly uniform donor sequencing depth for presence/absence analyses. On later analysis, the bulk of CMV-associated TCR beta chains appeared to be HLA-restricted.

The PCR ran on 60 Vbeta and 13 Jbeta primers. Repertoires were generated with immunoSEQ multiplex PCR, while TCRdb's copy carries only in-frame clones and drops some. The sample has 100,000 to 150,000 clones, 75% to 85% seen once; the top ten hold 7% to 9.5%. The gene calls are TRBV6-4 and TRBJ1-4; weak D call: TRBD1 (5 bases). The sample consisted of PBMCs. This receptor was obtained from a man aged 30 to 45 in good health and CMV-seropositive. The DNA for the CDR3 is TGTGCCAGCCTAGGGGTTAGGTTTAATGAAAAACTGTTTTTT. The encoded protein is CASLGVRFNEKLFF.